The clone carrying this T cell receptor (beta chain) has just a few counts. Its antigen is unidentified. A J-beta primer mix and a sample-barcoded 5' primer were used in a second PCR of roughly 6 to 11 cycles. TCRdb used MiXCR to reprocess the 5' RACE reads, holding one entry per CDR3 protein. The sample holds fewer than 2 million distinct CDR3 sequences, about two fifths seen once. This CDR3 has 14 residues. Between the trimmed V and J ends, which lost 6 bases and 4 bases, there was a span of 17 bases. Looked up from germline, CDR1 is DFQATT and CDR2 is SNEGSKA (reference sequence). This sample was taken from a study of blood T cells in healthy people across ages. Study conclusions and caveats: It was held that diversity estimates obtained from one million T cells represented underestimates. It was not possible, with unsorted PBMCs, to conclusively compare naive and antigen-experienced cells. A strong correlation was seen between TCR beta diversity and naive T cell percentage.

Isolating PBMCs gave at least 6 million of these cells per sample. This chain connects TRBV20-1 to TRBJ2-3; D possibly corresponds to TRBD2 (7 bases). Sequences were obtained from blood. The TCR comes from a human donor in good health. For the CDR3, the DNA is TGCAGTGCCCCTATAGGAGGGGGGGCAGATACGCAGTATTTT. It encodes CSAPIGGGADTQYF.